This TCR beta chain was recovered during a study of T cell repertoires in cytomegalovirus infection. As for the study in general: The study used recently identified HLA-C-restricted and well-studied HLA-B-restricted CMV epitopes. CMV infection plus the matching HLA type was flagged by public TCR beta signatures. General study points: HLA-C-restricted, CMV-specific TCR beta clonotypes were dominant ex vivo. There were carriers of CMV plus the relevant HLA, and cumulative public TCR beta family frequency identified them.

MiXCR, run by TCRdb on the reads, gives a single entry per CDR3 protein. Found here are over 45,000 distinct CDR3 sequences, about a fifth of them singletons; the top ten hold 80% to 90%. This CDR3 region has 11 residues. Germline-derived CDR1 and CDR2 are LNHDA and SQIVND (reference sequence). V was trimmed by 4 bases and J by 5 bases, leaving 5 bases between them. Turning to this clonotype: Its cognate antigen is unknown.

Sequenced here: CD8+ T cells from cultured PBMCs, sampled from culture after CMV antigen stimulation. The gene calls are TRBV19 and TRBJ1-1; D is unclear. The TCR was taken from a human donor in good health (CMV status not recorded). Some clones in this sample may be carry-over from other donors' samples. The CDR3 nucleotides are TGTGCCAGTAGTACTCAAACTGAAGCTTTCTTT. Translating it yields CASSTQTEAFF.